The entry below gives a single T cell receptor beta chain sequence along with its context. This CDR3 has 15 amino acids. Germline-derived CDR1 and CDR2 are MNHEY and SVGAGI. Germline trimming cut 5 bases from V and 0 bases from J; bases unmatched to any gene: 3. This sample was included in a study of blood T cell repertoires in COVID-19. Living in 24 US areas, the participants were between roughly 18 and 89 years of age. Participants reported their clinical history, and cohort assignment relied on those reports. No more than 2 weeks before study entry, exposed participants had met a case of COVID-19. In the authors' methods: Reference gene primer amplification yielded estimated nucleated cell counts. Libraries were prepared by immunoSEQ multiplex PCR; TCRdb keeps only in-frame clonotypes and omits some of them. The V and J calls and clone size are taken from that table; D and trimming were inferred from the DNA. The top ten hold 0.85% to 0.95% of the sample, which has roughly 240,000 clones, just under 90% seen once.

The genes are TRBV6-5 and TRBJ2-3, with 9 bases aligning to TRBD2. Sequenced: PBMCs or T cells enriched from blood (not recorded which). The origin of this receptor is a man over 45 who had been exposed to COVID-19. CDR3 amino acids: CASSRLAVSTDTQYF. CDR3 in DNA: TGTGCCAGCAGTCGACTAGCGGTTAGCACAGATACGCAGTATTTT.